A selection of T cell receptor beta chains follows, all from one sample in a study of T-cell memory formation after mild COVID-19. TCRdb analysed the 5' RACE reads with MiXCR anew, one entry per CDR3 protein. Here the sample spans approximately 340,000 distinct CDR3 sequences, 15% being singletons. The sample taken for sequencing was PBMCs or a T cell subset sorted from them (not recorded which). Receptors originate from a man aged 18 to 30 who had mild COVID-19 (a few samples of this study predate the infection). Cell type and time point are not known. Both conserved end residues are part of each CDR3. Fields, in order: CDR3 protein, V gene.

CASSQDPSETQYF	TRBV7-3
CATQDTEAFF	TRBV6-6
CASVRDRGAYNEKLFF	TRBV11-2
CASSGTSGGFDEQFF	TRBV6-2/TRBV6-3
CAVSTSGEDTQYF	TRBV12-3/TRBV12-4
CASSQGAGKAIYNEQFF	TRBV4-1
CASSFLGPGELFF	TRBV11-1
CASTGARDASVDGNYGYTF	TRBV9
CASSLPGAGYNEQFF	TRBV7-9
CASSSALGSPLHF	TRBV3-1
CASSSYDRVGGELFF	TRBV12-3/TRBV12-4
CASSLAPRGAVKTQYF	TRBV7-2
CAITRDTNTEAFF	TRBV10-3
CASSEAAYEQYF	TRBV2
CSVDSQNTEAFF	TRBV29-1
CASRRGWETQYF	TRBV28